The rows below give T cell receptor beta chains drawn from one sample of a study of immune heterogeneity within non-small cell lung tumors. TCRdb re-called the multiplex PCR reads through MiXCR, storing one row per CDR3 protein. This sample has 8,000 to 11,000 distinct CDR3 sequences, with over 15% found just once. Material: lung tumor tissue. The source is a man in his forties or fifties with non-small cell lung cancer. Both conserved end residues are part of each CDR3. The order of the fields is V gene, J gene, clone size, D gene, CDR3 protein, CDR3 DNA. D genes are given only for firm matches. Size values are once, few and many counts, or a class for expanded clones, and some rows have none.

>TRBV5-8|TRBJ2-4|many|TRBD1
CASSKKIPGQGLKLAKNIQYF
TGTGCCAGCAGCAAAAAAATTCCGGGACAGGGGCTAAAATTAGCCAAAAACATTCAGTACTTC
>TRBV18|TRBJ1-3|-|-
CASSPLRRELLFFPPGNTIYF
TGTGCCAGCTCACCACTCCGTCGCGAGTTATTATTTTTTCCTCCTGGAAACACCATATATTTT
>TRBV5-1|TRBJ1-2|medium-sized|-
CASSWGGTLYGYTF
TGCGCCAGCAGCTGGGGAGGGACACTCTATGGCTACACCTTC
>TRBV15|TRBJ2-7|medium-sized|TRBD1
CATSREKDRGREQYF
TGTGCCACCAGCAGAGAGAAGGACAGGGGGCGAGAGCAGTACTTC
>TRBV4-3|TRBJ2-3|many|TRBD2
CASSQTVAGGGTQYF
TGCGCCAGCAGCCAAACCGTAGCGGGAGGAGGGACGCAGTATTTT
>TRBV4-1|TRBJ2-1|many|-
CASSQKRANRRGATNEQFF
TGCGCCAGCAGCCAAAAACGCGCCAACCGGAGGGGGGCGACCAATGAGCAGTTCTTC
>TRBV6-1|TRBJ2-2|medium-sized|-
CASSGLRHTNTGELFF
TGTGCCAGCAGTGGACTCCGACATACGAACACCGGGGAGCTGTTTTTT
>TRBV7-2|TRBJ1-4|many|-
CASSSVRGTNEKLFF
TGTGCCAGCAGCAGCGTCCGGGGGACTAATGAAAAACTGTTTTTT
>TRBV6-2/TRBV6-3|TRBJ2-3|many|TRBD2
CASSRGLAGATQYF
TGTGCCAGCAGCCGCGGACTAGCGGGGGCTACGCAGTATTTT
>TRBV6-2/TRBV6-3|TRBJ1-2|medium-sized|-
CASSYANDRADGYTF
TGTGCCAGCAGTTACGCGAACGACCGGGCAGATGGCTACACCTTC
>TRBV28|TRBJ2-7|medium-sized|-
CASSGYQYEQYF
TGTGCCAGCTCGGGGTATCAATACGAGCAGTACTTC